The rows below give T cell receptor beta chains drawn from one sample of a study of cytomegalovirus exposure and HLA in healthy donors. TCRdb keeps only in-frame clones here, not all; method: immunoSEQ multiplex PCR. The profile covers around 140,000 clones, with 70% to 80% appearing a single time and about 1.7% taken by the ten largest. Input material: PBMCs. Receptor source: a female donor in good health and CMV-seropositive. CDR3s include the opening cysteine and the closing phenylalanine or tryptophan. D genes are given only for firm matches. Size is stated for part of the rows, as once, few or many counts, or as a class when the clone is expanded.

>NA|TRBJ2-5|TRBV5-1|few
TGCGCCAGCAGCTTGATGGCAGTCCAAGAGACCCAGTACTTC
CASSLMAVQETQYF
>TRBD2|TRBJ2-3|TRBV15|NA
TGTGCCACCAGCAGCGAACTAGCGGATACGCAGTATTTT
CATSSELADTQYF
>NA|TRBJ1-2|TRBV30|NA
TGTGCCTGGAATGAGGGGAGGGGGGACTACACCTTC
CAWNEGRGDYTF
>NA|TRBJ2-7|TRBV21-1|NA
TGTGCCAGCAGCAAAGTCGGGACTAGCGGGAGTTTGTCGAACGAGCAGTACTTC
CASSKVGTSGSLSNEQYF
>NA|TRBJ1-5|TRBV28|NA
TGTGCCAGCAGTCAGGGTGGCGGCAATCAGCCCCAGCATTTT
CASSQGGGNQPQHF
>TRBD2|TRBJ2-5|TRBV7-3|NA
TGTGCCAGCAGCTTAGCGGCCCTAGCGGTCAGTCGCGGAGAGACCCAGTACTTC
CASSLAALAVSRGETQYF
>TRBD2|TRBJ2-4|TRBV28|NA
TGTGCCACCGAGTCCCGCGGGGGGAGAGGTGCCAAAAACATTCAGTACTTC
CATESRGGRGAKNIQYF
>NA|TRBJ1-1|TRBV9|NA
TGTGCCAGCAGCCCGGGGGGGGGCATGAACACTGAAGCTTTCTTT
CASSPGGGMNTEAFF
>NA|TRBJ2-2|TRBV18|NA
TGTGCCAGCTCGCGTCCAGGATACACCGGGGAGCTGTTTTTT
CASSRPGYTGELFF
>TRBD1|TRBJ1-1|TRBV15|NA
TGTGCCACCAGCAGAGGGCCGGGACAGGGGCACACTGAAGCTTTCTTT
CATSRGPGQGHTEAFF
>NA|TRBJ2-5|TRBV5-1|NA
TGCGCCAGCAGTTCGGGGTCAGTCGCTCAAGAGACCCAGTACTTC
CASSSGSVAQETQYF
>NA|TRBJ2-7|TRBV7-7|NA
TGTGCCAGCAGCCCCAGGGACAACTCCTACGAGCAGTACTTC
CASSPRDNSYEQYF
>TRBD1|TRBJ2-5|TRBV2|NA
TGTGCCACCGGACAGGGAGAGACCCAGTACTTC
CATGQGETQYF
>NA|TRBJ2-5|TRBV7-8|NA
TGTGCCAGCAGCTTAGAGTCAGGGTGGACCCAGTACTTC
CASSLESGWTQYF
>NA|TRBJ2-2|TRBV30|NA
TGTGCCTGGAGTGTATCCGGGGTCGGGGAGCTGTTTTTT
CAWSVSGVGELFF
>TRBD1|TRBJ1-2|TRBV10-3|NA
TGTGCCATCAGTGAGTTGGGGACAGGAGCCGAGTTTAACTATGGCTACACCTTC
CAISELGTGAEFNYGYTF
>NA|TRBJ1-5|TRBV7-9|NA
TGTGCCAGCAGCCGAGTGGGGGGACAGCCCCAGCATTTT
CASSRVGGQPQHF
>NA|TRBJ2-7|TRBV7-9|few
TGTGCCAGCAGGGGATTCGGGACACACGAGCAGTACTTC
CASRGFGTHEQYF
>TRBD2|TRBJ2-2|TRBV18|NA
TGTGCCAGCTCACCTTTCCTACTAGCGGGAGATACCGGGGAGCTGTTTTTT
CASSPFLLAGDTGELFF
>TRBD1|TRBJ1-5|TRBV5-8|NA
TGTGCCAGCAGCTTGTTAGGGGGCAGTCAGCCCCAGCATTTT
CASSLLGGSQPQHF
>NA|TRBJ2-7|TRBV20-1|NA
TGCAGTGCAAAACCGGGACTTCGCCTGTACTTC
CSAKPGLRLYF
>TRBD2|TRBJ2-2|TRBV2|NA
TGTGCCAGAGGGACTAAACCGAACACCGGGGAGCTGTTTTTT
CARGTKPNTGELFF
>TRBD2|TRBJ2-7|TRBV6-1|NA
TGTGCCAGCAGCGAACTCCCTAGCGGGGGATCCTACGAGCAGTACTTC
CASSELPSGGSYEQYF
>NA|TRBJ1-1|TRBV30|NA
TGTGCCTGGAGAATACAGGGAAGCACTGAAGCTTTCTTT
CAWRIQGSTEAFF
>TRBD1|TRBJ2-7|TRBV5-1|NA
TGCGCCAGCAGCTTGGGGACCGGGACAGGGAACTCCTACGAGCAGTACTTC
CASSLGTGTGNSYEQYF
>TRBD1|TRBJ2-7|TRBV6-5|NA
TGTGCCAGCAAACAACAGGGGCTCGTTTCCTACGAGCAGTACTTC
CASKQQGLVSYEQYF
>TRBD1|TRBJ2-1|TRBV7-8|NA
TGTGCCAGCAGCCTATGGACCGTTTTTGGGGACAGTCCAGTCAATGAGCAGTTCTTC
CASSLWTVFGDSPVNEQFF
>TRBD2|TRBJ2-3|TRBV19|NA
TGTGCCAGTAGTTCCCTAGCGGGCCATCCTAGCACAGATACGCAGTATTTT
CASSSLAGHPSTDTQYF
>TRBD2|TRBJ2-7|TRBV27|NA
TGTGCCAGCAGTCTTCGTTACCCGGGACTAGCGGGGTACTACGAGCAGTACTTC
CASSLRYPGLAGYYEQYF
>TRBD2|TRBJ2-1|TRBV5-4|NA
TGTGCCAGCAGCTTGGCTAGCGGGAGCTACAATGAGCAGTTCTTC
CASSLASGSYNEQFF
>TRBD2|TRBJ2-5|TRBV7-9|once
TGTGCCAGCAGCTTTCCTAGCGGTACCCAGGAGACCCAGTACTTC
CASSFPSGTQETQYF
>NA|TRBJ2-1|TRBV7-7|NA
TGTGCCAGCAGCCCCGACTATTTCGATGAGCAGTTCTTC
CASSPDYFDEQFF
>NA|TRBJ2-1|TRBV14|NA
TGTGCCAGCAGCATTAGTCAAAATGAGCAGTTCTTC
CASSISQNEQFF
>NA|TRBJ1-3|TRBV4-1|NA
TGCGCCAGCAGCCAAAACAGGGCCCATGGAAACACCATATATTTT
CASSQNRAHGNTIYF
>NA|TRBJ2-3|TRBV6-8|NA
TGTGCCAGCATCCCAGCGTTACAGGGAGCCTCCACAGATACGCAGTATTTT
CASIPALQGASTDTQYF
>NA|TRBJ2-1|TRBV12-1|NA
TGTGCCAGCAGCTTTTCTTTGCGGGGGGGCAGCAATGAGCAGTTCTTC
CASSFSLRGGSNEQFF
>NA|TRBJ1-2|TRBV6-5|NA
TGTGCCAGCAGTTATGGGGGGGCGGGGGGCTACACCTTC
CASSYGGAGGYTF
>TRBD2|TRBJ2-7|TRBV5-1|NA
TGCGCCAGCAGCGGAACGGGGGGTTACGAGCAGTACTTC
CASSGTGGYEQYF